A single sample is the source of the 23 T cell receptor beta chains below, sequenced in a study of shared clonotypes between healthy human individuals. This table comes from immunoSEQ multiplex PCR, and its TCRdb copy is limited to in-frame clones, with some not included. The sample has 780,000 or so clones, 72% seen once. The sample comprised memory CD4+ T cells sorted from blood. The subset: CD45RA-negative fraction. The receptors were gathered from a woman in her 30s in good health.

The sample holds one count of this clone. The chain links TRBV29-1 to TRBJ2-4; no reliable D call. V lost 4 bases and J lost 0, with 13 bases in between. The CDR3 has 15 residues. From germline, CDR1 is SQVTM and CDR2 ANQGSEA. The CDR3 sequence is CSVVFGNLAKNIQYF. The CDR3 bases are TGCAGCGTTGTATTTGGGAATCTAGCCAAAAACATTCAGTACTTC.

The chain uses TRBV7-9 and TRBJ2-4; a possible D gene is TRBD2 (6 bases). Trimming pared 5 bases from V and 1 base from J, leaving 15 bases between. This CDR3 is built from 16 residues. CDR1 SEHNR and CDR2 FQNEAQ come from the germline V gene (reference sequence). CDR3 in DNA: TGTGCCAGCAGCCCGGGACCCAGCGGGGCCAAAAACATTCAGTACTTC. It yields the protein CASSPGPSGAKNIQYF.

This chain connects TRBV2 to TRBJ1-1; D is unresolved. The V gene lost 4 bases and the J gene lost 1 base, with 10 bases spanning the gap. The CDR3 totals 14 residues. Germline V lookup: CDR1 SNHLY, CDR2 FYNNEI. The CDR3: CASSVGGRNTEAFF. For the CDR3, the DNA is TGTGCCAGCAGTGTAGGAGGTCGGAACACTGAAGCTTTCTTT. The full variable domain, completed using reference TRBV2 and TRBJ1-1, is EPEVTQTPSHQVTQMGQEVILRCVPISNHLYFYWYRQILGQKVEFLVSFYNNEISEKSEIFDDQFSVERPDGSNFTLKIRSTKLEDSAMYFCASSVGGRNTEAFFGQGTRLTVV.

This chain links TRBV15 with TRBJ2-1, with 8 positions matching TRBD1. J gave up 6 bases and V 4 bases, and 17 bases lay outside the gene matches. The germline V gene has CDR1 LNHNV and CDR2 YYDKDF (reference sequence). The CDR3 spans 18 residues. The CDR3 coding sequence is TGTGCCACCAGCACTAGAGGCGGTGACAGGGGAGGATTCAATGAGCAGTTCTTC. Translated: CATSTRGGDRGGFNEQFF.

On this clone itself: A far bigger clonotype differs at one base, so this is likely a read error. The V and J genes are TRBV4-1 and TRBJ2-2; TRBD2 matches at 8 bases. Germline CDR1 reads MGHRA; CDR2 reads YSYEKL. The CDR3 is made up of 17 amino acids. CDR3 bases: TGCACCAGCAGCCGACTCGCTTCTAGCGGGCTCACCGGGGAGCTGTTTTTT. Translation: CTSSRLASSGLTGELFF.

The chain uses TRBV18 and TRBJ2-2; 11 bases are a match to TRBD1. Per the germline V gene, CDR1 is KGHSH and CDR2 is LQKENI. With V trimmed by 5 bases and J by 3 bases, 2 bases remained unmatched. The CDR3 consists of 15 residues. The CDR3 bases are TGTGCCAGCTCAGCGGGACAGGGGGACACCGGGGAGCTGTTTTTT. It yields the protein CASSAGQGDTGELFF.

In DNA, the CDR3 is TGCGCCAGCAGCTTTGGGGCGCTAGGGGGCTACACCTTC. It codes for CASSFGALGGYTF. The chain employs TRBV5-1 and TRBJ1-2; a weak D match, TRBD1 (5 bases). The V end was cut by 2 bases, the J end by 8 bases, with 13 bases between. The CDR3 extends over 13 amino acids. The germline V gene encodes CDR1 SGHRS and CDR2 YFSETQ.

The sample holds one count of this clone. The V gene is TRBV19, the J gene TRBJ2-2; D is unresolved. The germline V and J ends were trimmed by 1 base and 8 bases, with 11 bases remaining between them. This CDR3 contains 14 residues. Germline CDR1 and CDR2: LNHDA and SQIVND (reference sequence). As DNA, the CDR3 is TGTGCCAGTAGTATAGGTCCCGTATTGGGGGAGCTGTTTTTT. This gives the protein CASSIGPVLGELFF.

The CDR3 region is CASSQDRETGELFF. CDR3 sequence (DNA): TGTGCCAGCAGCCAAGACAGGGAAACCGGGGAGCTGTTTTTT. V gene TRBV4-2 combines with J gene TRBJ2-2; a possible D gene is TRBD1 (5 bases). CDR3 size: 14 residues. The V and J ends lost 0 bases and 5 bases respectively, with 7 bases between them. Germline values: CDR1 LGHNA, CDR2 YNFKEQ.

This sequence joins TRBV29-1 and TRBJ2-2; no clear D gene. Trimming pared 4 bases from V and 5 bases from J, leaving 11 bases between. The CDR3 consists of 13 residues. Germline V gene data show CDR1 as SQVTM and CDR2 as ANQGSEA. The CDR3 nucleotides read TGCAGCGTTGTTGATCTGAGGACCGGGGAGCTGTTTTTT. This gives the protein CSVVDLRTGELFF.

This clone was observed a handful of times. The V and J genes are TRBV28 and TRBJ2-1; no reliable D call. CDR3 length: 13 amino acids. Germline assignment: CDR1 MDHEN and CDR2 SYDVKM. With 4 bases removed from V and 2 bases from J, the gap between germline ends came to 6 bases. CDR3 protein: CASSSNPYNEQFF. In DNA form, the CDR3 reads TGTGCCAGCAGTTCCAATCCCTACAATGAGCAGTTCTTC.

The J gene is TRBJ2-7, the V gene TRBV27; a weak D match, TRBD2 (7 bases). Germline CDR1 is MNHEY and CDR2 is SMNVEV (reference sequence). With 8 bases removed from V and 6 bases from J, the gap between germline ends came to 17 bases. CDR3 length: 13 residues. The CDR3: CASRGAVRFEQYF. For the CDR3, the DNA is TGTGCCAGCCGGGGGGCGGTCCGGTTCGAGCAGTACTTC.

The CDR3 is CASSPEASEQYF. CDR3 sequence (DNA): TGTGCCAGCAGCCCTGAGGCCTCCGAGCAGTACTTC. The V and J genes are TRBV7-9 and TRBJ2-7, with D hard to call. The length of the CDR3 is 12 residues. Germline V gives CDR1 SEHNR, CDR2 FQNEAQ (reference sequence). The V end was cut by 5 bases, the J end by 6 bases, with 11 bases between.

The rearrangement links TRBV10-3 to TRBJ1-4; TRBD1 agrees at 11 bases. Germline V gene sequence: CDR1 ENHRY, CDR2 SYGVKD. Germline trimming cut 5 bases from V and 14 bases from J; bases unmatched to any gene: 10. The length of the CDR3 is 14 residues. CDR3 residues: CAISRGQGGNSLFF. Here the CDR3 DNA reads TGTGCCATCAGTAGGGGACAGGGGGGTAATTCGCTGTTTTTT.

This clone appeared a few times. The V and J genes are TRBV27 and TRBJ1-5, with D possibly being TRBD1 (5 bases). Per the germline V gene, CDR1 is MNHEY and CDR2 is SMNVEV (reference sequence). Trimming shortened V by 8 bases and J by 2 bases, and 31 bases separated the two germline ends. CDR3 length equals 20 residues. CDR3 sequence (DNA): TGTGCCAGCTCCGCTCGCCCGGGACGGTCAGCCTTGAACGGCAATCAGCCCCAGCATTTT. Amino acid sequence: CASSARPGRSALNGNQPQHF.

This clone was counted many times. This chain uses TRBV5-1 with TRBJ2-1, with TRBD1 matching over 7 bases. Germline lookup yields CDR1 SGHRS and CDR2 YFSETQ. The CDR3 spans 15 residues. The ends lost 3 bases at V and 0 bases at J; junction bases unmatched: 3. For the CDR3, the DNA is TGCGCCAGCAGCTCACAGGGGAGCTCCTACAATGAGCAGTTCTTC. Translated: CASSSQGSSYNEQFF. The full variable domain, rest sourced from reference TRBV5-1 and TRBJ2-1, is KAGVTQTPRYLIKTRGQQVTLSCSPISGHRSVSWYQQTPGQGLQFLFEYFSETQRNKGNFPGRFSGRQFSNSRSEMNVSTLELGDSALYLCASSSQGSSYNEQFFGPGTRLTVL.

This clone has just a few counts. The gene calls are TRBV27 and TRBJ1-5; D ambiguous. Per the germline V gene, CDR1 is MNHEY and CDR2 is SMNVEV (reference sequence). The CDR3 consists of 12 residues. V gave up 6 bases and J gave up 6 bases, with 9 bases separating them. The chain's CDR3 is CASSKLGQPQHF. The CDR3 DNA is TGTGCCAGCAGCAAGTTGGGTCAGCCCCAGCATTTT.

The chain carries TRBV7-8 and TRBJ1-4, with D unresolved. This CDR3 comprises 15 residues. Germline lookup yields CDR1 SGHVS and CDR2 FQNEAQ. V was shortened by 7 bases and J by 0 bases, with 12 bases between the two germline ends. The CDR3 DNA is TGTGCCAGCACCCCTTTTAGAGCAACTAATGAAAAACTGTTTTTT. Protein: CASTPFRATNEKLFF. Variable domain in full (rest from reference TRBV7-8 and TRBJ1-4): GAGVSQSPRYKVAKRGQDVALRCDPISGHVSLFWYQQALGQGPEFLTYFQNEAQLDKSGLPSDRFFAERPEGSVSTLKIQRTQQEDSAVYLCASTPFRATNEKLFFGSGTQLSVL.

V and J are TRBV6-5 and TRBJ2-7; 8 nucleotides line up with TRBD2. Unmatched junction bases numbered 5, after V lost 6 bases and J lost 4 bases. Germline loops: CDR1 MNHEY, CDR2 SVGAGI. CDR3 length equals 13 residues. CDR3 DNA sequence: TGTGCCAGCAGGGGACTAGTCGAATACGAGCAGTACTTC. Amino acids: CASRGLVEYEQYF.

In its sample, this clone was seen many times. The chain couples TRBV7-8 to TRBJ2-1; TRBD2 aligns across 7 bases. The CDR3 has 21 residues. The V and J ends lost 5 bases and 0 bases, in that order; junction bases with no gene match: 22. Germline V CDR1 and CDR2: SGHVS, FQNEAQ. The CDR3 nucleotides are TGTGCCAGCAGCCCGTTCTTGGGCGGGAGAACTCCAAATCCCTCCTACAATGAGCAGTTCTTC. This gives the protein CASSPFLGGRTPNPSYNEQFF.

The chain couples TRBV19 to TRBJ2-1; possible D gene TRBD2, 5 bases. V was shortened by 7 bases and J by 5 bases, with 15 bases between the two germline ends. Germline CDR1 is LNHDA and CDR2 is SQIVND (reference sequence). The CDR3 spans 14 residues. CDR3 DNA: TGTGCCAGTACTCCGGGGTCGGAACACAATGAGCAGTTCTTC. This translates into CASTPGSEHNEQFF.

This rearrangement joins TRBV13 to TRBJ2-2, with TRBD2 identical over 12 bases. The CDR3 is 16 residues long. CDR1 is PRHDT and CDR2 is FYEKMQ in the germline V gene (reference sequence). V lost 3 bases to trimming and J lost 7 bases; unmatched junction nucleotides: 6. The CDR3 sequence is CASSFKTSGSGGELFF. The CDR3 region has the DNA TGTGCCAGCAGCTTCAAGACTAGCGGGAGTGGCGGGGAGCTGTTTTTT.

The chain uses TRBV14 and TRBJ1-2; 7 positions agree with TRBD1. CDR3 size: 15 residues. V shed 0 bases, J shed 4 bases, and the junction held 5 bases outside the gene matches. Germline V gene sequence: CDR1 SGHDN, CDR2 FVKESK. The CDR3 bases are TGTGCCAGCAGCCAAGAGGCGAGGACAGGCTATGGCTACACCTTC. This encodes CASSQEARTGYGYTF. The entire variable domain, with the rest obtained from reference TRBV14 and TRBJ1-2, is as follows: EAGVTQFPSHSVIEKGQTVTLRCDPISGHDNLYWYRRVMGKEIKFLLHFVKESKQDESGMPNNRFLAERTGGTYSTLKVQPAELEDSGVYFCASSQEARTGYGYTFGSGTRLTVV.